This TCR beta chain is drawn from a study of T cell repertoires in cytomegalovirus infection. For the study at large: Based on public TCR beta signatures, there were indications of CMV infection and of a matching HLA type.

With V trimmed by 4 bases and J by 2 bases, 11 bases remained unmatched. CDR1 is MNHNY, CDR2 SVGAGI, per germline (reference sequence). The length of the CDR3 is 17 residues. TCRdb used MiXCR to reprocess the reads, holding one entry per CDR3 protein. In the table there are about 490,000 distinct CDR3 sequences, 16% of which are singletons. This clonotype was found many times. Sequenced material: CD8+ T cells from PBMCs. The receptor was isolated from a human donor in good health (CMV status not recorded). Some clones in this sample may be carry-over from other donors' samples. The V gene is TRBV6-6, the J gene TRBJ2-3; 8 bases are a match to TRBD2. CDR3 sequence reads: CASSSGGIAGTTDTQYF. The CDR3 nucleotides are TGTGCCAGCAGTTCGGGGGGGATAGCGGGGACCACAGATACGCAGTATTTT.